The next 5 T cell receptor beta chains were all read from a single sample in a study of T cells after posttransplantation cyclophosphamide. Profiling relied on immunoSEQ multiplex PCR, and the TCRdb table lists in-frame clones only, not all of them. This repertoire shows approximately 4,000 clones, over 80% found once; its top ten account for 5% to 7%. Cyclophosphamide on days +3 and +4 followed busulfan-fludarabine conditioning and a marrow graft. Sequences were derived from CD4+ T cells sorted from blood, sampled about 37 weeks after a stem cell transplant with posttransplant cyclophosphamide. These receptors were obtained from a male patient between 25 and 39 years old who received an allogeneic stem cell transplant from a related donor, was CMV-positive, and had no GVHD. Some of the T cells may derive from the graft donor.

The rearrangement uses TRBV18 and TRBJ2-2; 11 nucleotides align to TRBD1. V lost 5 bases, J lost 5 bases, and 10 bases stayed unmatched. This CDR3 has 17 residues. Germline V gene sequence: CDR1 KGHSH, CDR2 LQKENI. CDR3: CASSIRTGGVKTGELFF. CDR3 in DNA: TGTGCCAGCTCAATAAGGACAGGGGGCGTTAAGACCGGGGAGCTGTTTTTT.

This chain uses TRBV18 with TRBJ2-3; TRBD2 matches 8 bases. The V segment lost 5 bases and the J segment 0 bases; nucleotides outside the gene matches: 7. Germline values: CDR1 KGHSH, CDR2 LQKENI. This CDR3 region has 16 residues. The CDR3 spells CASSIQRGLSTDTQYF. The CDR3 DNA follows: TGTGCCAGCTCAATCCAGCGGGGGCTTAGCACAGATACGCAGTATTTT.

V is TRBV7-6 and J is TRBJ2-7; TRBD1 aligns across 7 bases. With 0 bases clipped from V and 2 bases from J, the junction kept 7 bases outside the gene matches. Germline V gene lookup returns CDR1 SGHVS and CDR2 FNYEAQ. This CDR3 contains 16 residues. As DNA, the CDR3 is TGTGCCAGCAGCTTAGCCCTGAAACAGGGGACCTACGAGCAGTACTTC. It yields the protein CASSLALKQGTYEQYF.

This rearrangement joins TRBV15 to TRBJ2-3; 16 bases line up with TRBD2. The junction had 1 base not matched to a gene; V was cut back by 5 bases and J by 8 bases. Germline CDR1 and CDR2: LNHNV and YYDKDF (reference sequence). There are 14 residues in the CDR3. This CDR3 reads CATSGTSGRATQYF. The CDR3 bases are TGTGCCACCAGCGGGACTAGCGGGAGGGCTACGCAGTATTTT.

The rearrangement uses TRBV19 and TRBJ1-1, with 8 bases matching TRBD1. The junction had 14 bases not matched to a gene; V was cut back by 8 bases and J by 0 bases. Germline assignment: CDR1 LNHDA and CDR2 SQIVND (reference sequence). The CDR3 is 17 amino acids. The CDR3, as DNA: TGTGCCAGTCTCACAGGGGGGAAGTCCCTTATGAACACTGAAGCTTTCTTT. Amino acids: CASLTGGKSLMNTEAFF.